This T cell receptor (beta chain) was retrieved from a study of beta chain features in type 1 diabetes. Study-level results: In every one of the four CD4+ subsets, TCRB CDR3s were moderately but significantly shorter in Type 1 diabetes patients. Patients and controls would share equally any PCR tilt toward shorter templates. Fewer junction insertions and more nucleotide deletions appeared in type 1 diabetes patients. For TCRB rearrangement, an influence of HLA type remained unresolved here.

The CDR3 covers 13 residues. V was cut by 0 bases and J by 4 bases, with 9 bases left in between. Germline V gene data show CDR1 as GTSNPN and CDR2 as SVGIG (reference sequence). The isolated RNA, all of it, was reverse transcribed, so expressed TCRB transcripts were what got sequenced. Here immunoSEQ multiplex PCR was the method, and the copy in TCRdb shows in-frame clones only, minus some. The sample shows under 200,000 clones, around 10% of them seen only once. This clone was seen a handful of times. Antigen specificity is unknown. The TCR sequence derives from a man aged 25 to 40 with type 1 diabetes. The specimen was central memory CD4+ T cells from blood. The chain couples TRBV30 to TRBJ1-2, with D maybe TRBD1 (5 bases). The CDR3 region is CAWSVPGGYGYTF. CDR3 sequence (DNA): TGTGCCTGGAGTGTACCGGGGGGCTATGGCTACACCTTC. Filled out from reference TRBV30 and TRBJ1-2, the complete variable domain reads SQTIHQWPATLVQPVGSPLSLECTVEGTSNPNLYWYRQAAGRGLQLLFYSVGIGQISSEVPQNLSASRPQDRQFILSSKKLLLSDSGFYLCAWSVPGGYGYTFGSGTRLTVV.